This passage covers 17 T cell receptor beta chains from one sample sequenced in a study of blood T cell repertoires in COVID-19 (dated by TCRdb to the early 2020s). Libraries came from the immunoSEQ multiplex PCR assay. TCRdb re-hosts the immuneACCESS table, in-frame sequences only. Its copies lack some clones; in the studies checked, an unresolved V gene accounts for under half of them, and the cause for the rest is not known. For this sample there are about 250,000 clones; 88% appear just once. Just under 0.8% of the sample comes from the top ten. Sequenced sample: peripheral blood. The receptors stem from a woman in her thirties with acute or convalescent COVID-19.

This rearrangement joins TRBV3-1 (or the pseudogene TRBV3-2) to TRBJ2-5, with 10 nucleotides matching TRBD2. V dropped 7 bases and J dropped 7; count of bases not matched to a gene: 6. The CDR3 is made up of 13 amino acids. Germline V CDR1 and CDR2: LGHDT, YNNKEL (reference sequence). The DNA for the CDR3 is TGTGCCAGCACTAGCGGGGGTTCATGGACCCAGTACTTC. It is translated as CASTSGGSWTQYF.

This clone was found many times. The rearrangement joins TRBV30 to TRBJ1-5; TRBD1 aligns across 7 bases. The V gene's germline CDR1 is GTSNPN and CDR2 SVGIG (reference sequence). The CDR3 contains 16 residues. V was clipped by 1 base and J by 1 base; unmatched bases: 7. The CDR3 DNA reads TGTGCCTGGAGTGACGAGACAGGGAGGAGCAATCAGCCCCAGCATTTT. It specifies CAWSDETGRSNQPQHF.

The chain combines TRBV10-3 with TRBJ2-7, with TRBD2 matching over 12 bases. CDR1 is ENHRY, CDR2 SYGVKD, per germline. This CDR3 has 15 residues. Losses at the gene ends were 6 bases for V and 7 bases for J; bases not matched to a gene: 10. The CDR3 DNA reads TGTGCCATCAGACAAGAACTAGCGGGAGGAGATGAGCAGTACTTC. Translated, it gives CAIRQELAGGDEQYF.

The rearrangement uses TRBV9 and TRBJ2-5, with 8 positions matching TRBD1. Germline CDR1 and CDR2: SGDLS and YYNGEE. Germline trimming cut 3 bases from V and 4 bases from J; bases unmatched to any gene: 2. The CDR3 loop spans 13 amino acids. CDR3 in amino acids: CASSATGAETQYF. DNA of the CDR3: TGTGCCAGCAGCGCGACAGGGGCAGAGACCCAGTACTTC. The whole variable domain, filled in from reference TRBV9 and TRBJ2-5, reads DSGVTQTPKHLITATGQRVTLRCSPRSGDLSVYWYQQSLDQGLQFLIQYYNGEERAKGNILERFSAQQFPDLHSELNLSSLELGDSALYFCASSATGAETQYFGPGTRLLVL.

This chain joins TRBV24-1 and TRBJ2-1; 7 bases map to TRBD1. This CDR3 has 15 residues. Germline loops: CDR1 KGHDR, CDR2 SFDVKD. J gave up 4 bases and V 10 bases, and 12 bases lay outside the gene matches. CDR3 in DNA: TGTGCCACGCGAAAAGGCGAGACAGGGTACAATGAGCAGTTCTTC. Protein product: CATRKGETGYNEQFF.

The chain uses TRBV6-6 and TRBJ2-1, with TRBD2 identical over 14 bases. The CDR3 spans 16 residues. Germline CDR1 MNHNY, CDR2 SVGAGI (reference sequence). J lost 7 bases, V lost 5 bases, and 7 bases had no gene match. For the CDR3, the DNA is TGTGCCAGCAGTCGGGGGACTAGCGGGAGAACGAATGAGCAGTTCTTC. Its protein is CASSRGTSGRTNEQFF.

This chain links TRBV6-6 with TRBJ2-6; tentatively, D is TRBD2 (5 bases). This CDR3 has 14 residues. Germline CDR1 is MNHNY and CDR2 is SVGAGI (reference sequence). V dropped 9 bases and J dropped 4 bases, with 13 bases sitting between them. The CDR3 reads CASDGGWGANVLTF. The CDR3 DNA sequence: TGTGCCAGTGATGGAGGTTGGGGGGCCAACGTCCTGACTTTC.

V usage is TRBV10-2 and J usage is TRBJ2-7; 10 nucleotides line up with TRBD1. This CDR3 has 15 residues. Germline V CDR1 and CDR2: WSHSY, SAAADI. With V trimmed by 6 bases and J by 1 base, 6 bases remained unmatched. CDR3 protein: CASRALDRGSYEQYF. CDR3 in DNA: TGCGCCAGCAGGGCATTGGACAGGGGGTCCTACGAGCAGTACTTC.

The chain has TRBV13 and TRBJ2-7; 11 nucleotides line up with TRBD1. Trimming at V came to 4 bases and at J to 7 bases, leaving 6 bases not matched to a gene. Germline values: CDR1 PRHDT, CDR2 FYEKMQ (reference sequence). The length of the CDR3 is 14 residues. The CDR3 DNA reads TGTGCCAGCAGCTGGCCGGGACAGGGGGAAGAGCAGTACTTC. Protein product: CASSWPGQGEEQYF. Together with reference TRBV13 and TRBJ2-7, the CDR3 gives the full variable domain: AAGVIQSPRHLIKEKRETATLKCYPIPRHDTVYWYQQGPGQDPQFLISFYEKMQSDKGSIPDRFSAQQFSDYHSELNMSSLELGDSALYFCASSWPGQGEEQYFGPGTRLTVT.

The chain couples TRBV28 to TRBJ1-2; possibly TRBD1 for D (6 bases). Germline V lookup: CDR1 MDHEN, CDR2 SYDVKM. V lost 6 bases, J lost 2 bases, and 13 bases lay in between. This CDR3 is built from 14 residues. The CDR3 here is CASSIGGANYGYTF. CDR3 DNA sequence: TGTGCCAGCAGCATAGGGGGGGCCAACTATGGCTACACCTTC.

In its sample, this clone was seen once. This rearrangement joins TRBV27 to TRBJ2-3; TRBD2 matches at 8 bases. The CDR3 spans 15 residues. From germline, CDR1 is MNHEY and CDR2 SMNVEV (reference sequence). After removal of 5 bases from V and 2 bases from J, the junction contained 6 bases not matched to a gene. The CDR3 bases are TGTGCCAGCAGTCCAACGGGAGGGCCCACAGATACGCAGTATTTT. Translation: CASSPTGGPTDTQYF.

The chain has TRBV7-9 and TRBJ2-1; TRBD2 matches 7 bases. V was clipped by 6 bases and J by 8 bases; unmatched bases: 13. The CDR3 covers 15 residues. Germline assignment: CDR1 SEHNR and CDR2 FQNEAQ (reference sequence). The CDR3 reads CASSIGRTSLYEQFF. The CDR3 DNA reads TGTGCCAGCAGTATCGGTAGGACTAGTCTTTATGAGCAGTTCTTC.

The chain joins TRBV7-9 to TRBJ2-1, with 10 positions matching TRBD2. Germline-derived CDR1 and CDR2 are SEHNR and FQNEAQ (reference sequence). V lost 2 bases to trimming and J lost 8 bases; unmatched junction nucleotides: 6. The CDR3 covers 15 residues. CDR3 coding DNA: TGTGCCAGCAGCTTATCTAGCGGGAGTTATCATGAGCAGTTCTTC. It encodes CASSLSSGSYHEQFF.

The J gene is TRBJ2-2, the V gene TRBV11-2; 9 positions match TRBD1. Germline assignment: CDR1 SGHAT and CDR2 FQNNGV. J was trimmed by 1 base and V by 5 bases; bases with no gene match: 5. This CDR3 comprises 16 residues. The CDR3, as DNA: TGTGCCAGCAGCCTTAGGACAGGGGTGAACACCGGGGAGCTGTTTTTT. As protein: CASSLRTGVNTGELFF.

This clone has just a few counts. The chain employs TRBV7-9 and TRBJ1-1; tentatively, D is TRBD1 (6 bases). Germline lookup yields CDR1 SEHNR and CDR2 FQNEAQ (reference sequence). There are 15 residues in the CDR3. The ends were cut back, 0 bases at V and 1 base at J, with 9 bases in the middle. The CDR3 sequence: CASSLAAGANTEAFF. Here the CDR3 DNA reads TGTGCCAGCAGCTTAGCTGCAGGGGCGAACACTGAAGCTTTCTTT.

V usage is TRBV9 and J usage is TRBJ1-1; D might be TRBD1 (5 bases). The CDR3 sequence is 14 residues long. Germline V gene lookup returns CDR1 SGDLS and CDR2 YYNGEE. Trimming took off 0 bases at V and 3 bases at J, with 9 bases between the two ends. CDR3: CASSVDGGHTEAFF. The CDR3 nucleotides read TGTGCCAGCAGCGTAGACGGGGGTCACACTGAAGCTTTCTTT.

The chain links TRBV30 to TRBJ1-4; D is unresolved. CDR1 and CDR2 (germline): GTSNPN, SVGIG (reference sequence). The CDR3 totals 15 residues. V gave up 2 bases and J gave up 5 bases, with 15 bases separating them. The CDR3 is CAWSSKNSHNEKLFF. Written as DNA, the CDR3 is TGTGCCTGGAGTTCTAAAAACAGTCACAATGAAAAACTGTTTTTT.